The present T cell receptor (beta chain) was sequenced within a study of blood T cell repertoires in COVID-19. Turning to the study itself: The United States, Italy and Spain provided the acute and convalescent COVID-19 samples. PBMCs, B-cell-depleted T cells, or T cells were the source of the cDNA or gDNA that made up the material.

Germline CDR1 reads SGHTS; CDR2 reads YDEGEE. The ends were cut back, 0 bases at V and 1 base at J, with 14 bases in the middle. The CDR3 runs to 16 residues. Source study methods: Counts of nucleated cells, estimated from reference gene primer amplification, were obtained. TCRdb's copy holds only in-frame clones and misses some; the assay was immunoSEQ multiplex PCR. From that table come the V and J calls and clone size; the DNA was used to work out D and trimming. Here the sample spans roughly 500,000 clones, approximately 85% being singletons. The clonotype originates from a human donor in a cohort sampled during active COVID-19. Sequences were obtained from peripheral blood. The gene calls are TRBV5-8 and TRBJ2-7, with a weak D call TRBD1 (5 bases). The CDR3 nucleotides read TGTGCCAGCAGCTTGGCGAGTAACAGGCTATCCTACGAGCAGTACTTC. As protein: CASSLASNRLSYEQYF.